One sample yielded the 14 T cell receptor beta chains listed below, sequenced in a study of identical twins. MiXCR, run by TCRdb on the 5' RACE reads, gives a single entry per CDR3 protein. The table lists approximately 240,000 distinct CDR3 sequences, 11% to 15% of them singletons. The material sequenced was memory (CD45RO+) T cells sorted from blood. Receptor source: a woman aged 18-29 years in good health.

This clonotype was observed a handful of times. The J gene is TRBJ2-5, the V gene TRBV9, with 7 bases that match TRBD1. In germline, CDR1 is SGDLS, CDR2 YYNGEE. The CDR3 has 14 residues. V trimming: 4 bases; J trimming: 1 base; junction bases outside the gene matches: 4. The CDR3 here is CASSTGTAQETQYF. CDR3 DNA: TGTGCCAGCAGCACCGGGACAGCCCAAGAGACCCAGTACTTC.

This clonotype was seen only a few times. The J gene is TRBJ1-6, the V gene TRBV5-1; D gene ambiguous. Trimming pared 0 bases from V and 6 bases from J, leaving 10 bases between. In germline, CDR1 is SGHRS, CDR2 YFSETQ. The CDR3 totals 15 residues. CDR3 in amino acids: CASSLEVLGNSPLHF. The CDR3 nucleotides read TGCGCCAGCAGCTTGGAGGTCCTTGGTAATTCACCCCTCCACTTT.

V and J are TRBV9 and TRBJ1-1, with D uncertain. V was pared by 0 bases and J by 5 bases, with 8 bases between. Germline V gene lookup returns CDR1 SGDLS and CDR2 YYNGEE. This CDR3 is built from 13 residues. CDR3 sequence (DNA): TGTGCCAGCAGCGTAGGAGGAAGGACTGAAGCTTTCTTT. Its protein product is CASSVGGRTEAFF.

This clonotype was seen a handful of times. J is TRBJ1-1 and V is TRBV14; 9 bases are shared with TRBD1. The junction had 8 bases not matched to a gene; V was cut back by 3 bases and J by 0 bases. CDR1 SGHDN and CDR2 FVKESK come from the germline V gene. CDR3 length equals 17 residues. DNA of the CDR3: TGTGCCAGCAGCCAGCTCCGGGACAGGGACATGAACACTGAAGCTTTCTTT. Its translation: CASSQLRDRDMNTEAFF.

This clonotype was seen a few times. The gene calls are TRBV20-1 and TRBJ2-3, with 9 bases lining up with TRBD1. CDR3 size: 16 residues. The germline V gene has CDR1 DFQATT and CDR2 SNEGSKA (reference sequence). J was trimmed by 5 bases and V by 1 base; bases with no gene match: 10. This chain's CDR3 is CSARARDRESRDTQYF. The DNA of the CDR3 is TGCAGTGCTAGAGCCCGGGACAGGGAGTCGAGAGATACGCAGTATTTT.

This clonotype was observed a few times. The V and J genes are TRBV7-9 and TRBJ2-1; D assignment may be TRBD1 or TRBD2 (5 bases each). This CDR3 spans 13 amino acids. The V end lost 1 base, the J end lost 8 bases, and 9 bases lay between the germline ends. Per the germline V gene, CDR1 is SEHNR and CDR2 is FQNEAQ (reference sequence). CDR3 in amino acids: CASSLGGWDEQFF. CDR3 DNA sequence: TGTGCCAGCAGCTTAGGGGGGTGGGATGAGCAGTTCTTC.

The rearrangement links TRBV7-9 to TRBJ2-3, with D unresolved. The germline V gene has CDR1 SEHNR and CDR2 FQNEAQ (reference sequence). Trimming pared 11 bases from V and 1 base from J, leaving 16 bases between. CDR3 size: 14 residues. CDR3 loop: CAFPLHSRTDTQYF. The CDR3 DNA reads as TGTGCCTTCCCTCTCCACTCACGCACAGATACGCAGTATTTT.

The V gene is TRBV12-3 or TRBV12-4, the J gene TRBJ1-2; TRBD1 agrees at 11 bases. The V gene end was trimmed by 6 bases and the J gene end by 8 bases; junction bases not matched to a gene: 8. This CDR3 comprises 14 residues. The DNA for the CDR3 is TGTGCCAGCAGGGACAGGGGGCTCGTGCAGGGCTACACCTTC. It is translated as CASRDRGLVQGYTF.

This clonotype was seen only a few times. Written as DNA, the CDR3 is TGTGCCAGCATAGGGGGGACCGGGGAGCTGTTTTTT. This sequence encodes CASIGGTGELFF. This chain links TRBV25-1 with TRBJ2-2, with D perhaps given as TRBD1 or TRBD2 (6 bases each). The V and J ends lost 7 bases and 5 bases respectively, with 8 bases between them. In germline, CDR1 is MGHDK, CDR2 SYGVNS. The CDR3 has 12 residues.

In its sample, this clonotype was seen a few times. The rearrangement links TRBV5-1 to TRBJ2-7; 8 nucleotides agree with TRBD1. The trim removed 1 base at V and 2 bases at J, leaving 2 bases unmatched. CDR1 is SGHRS and CDR2 is YFSETQ in the germline V gene. This CDR3 is built from 14 residues. CDR3: CASSLLTGAYEQYF. CDR3 coding DNA: TGCGCCAGCAGCTTGTTGACAGGGGCCTACGAGCAGTACTTC.

This clonotype was recorded at least ten times. J is TRBJ2-1 and V is TRBV7-2, with 8 bases aligning to TRBD2. Germline CDR1 SGHTA, CDR2 FQGNSA. This CDR3 is built from 15 residues. With V trimmed by 2 bases and J by 7 bases, 7 bases remained unmatched. CDR3: CASSLYSGRENEQFF. In DNA, the CDR3 is TGTGCCAGCAGCTTATACAGCGGGAGAGAAAATGAGCAGTTCTTC.

This clonotype was observed at least ten times. This chain connects TRBV6-5 to TRBJ2-7, with TRBD1 identical over 10 bases. J lost 4 bases, V lost 2 bases, and 2 bases had no gene match. CDR1 is MNHEY, CDR2 SVGAGI, per germline. The CDR3 has 14 amino acids. As DNA, the CDR3 is TGTGCCAGCAGTTACCGGGACAGGGGATACGAGCAGTACTTC. Translation: CASSYRDRGYEQYF.

This clonotype was picked up a small number of times. CDR3 sequence (DNA): TGCAGTGCCCTGGCCGGGACTAGCGTCAATGAGCAGTTCTTC. Encoded protein: CSALAGTSVNEQFF. The chain uses TRBV20-1 and TRBJ2-1, with 10 positions matching TRBD2. V dropped 6 bases and J dropped 6; count of bases not matched to a gene: 8. This CDR3 is 14 amino acids long. Germline V gene sequence: CDR1 DFQATT, CDR2 SNEGSKA (reference sequence).

The chain employs TRBV5-1 and TRBJ2-2, with D perhaps TRBD1 (6 bases). CDR1 is SGHRS, CDR2 YFSETQ, per germline. The CDR3 consists of 15 residues. Trimming left V 0 bases short and J 7 bases short, with 13 bases between. CDR3 sequence reads: CASSLAGAGGGELFF. The DNA of the CDR3 is TGCGCCAGCAGCTTGGCAGGGGCCGGTGGCGGGGAGCTGTTTTTT.